A selection of T cell receptor beta chains follows, all from one sample in a study of T cells in Graves' hyperthyroidism and ophthalmopathy. TCRdb analysed the multiplex PCR reads with MiXCR anew, one entry per CDR3 protein. Among hundreds of thousands of distinct CDR3 sequences listed, nearly 20% were seen once. Sample: blood. These receptors all stem from a man in his forties with Graves' ophthalmopathy. Both conserved end residues are part of each CDR3. A D gene is named only where the DNA matches it firmly. Clone size appears in some rows only: once, few, many, or a class for an expanded clone.

abundance,d_gene,v_gene,j_gene,CDR3aa,CDR3nt
many,-,TRBV3-1,TRBJ1-1,CASSRLGRGTEAFF,TGTGCCAGCAGCCGCCTTGGTAGGGGTACTGAAGCTTTCTTT
-,-,TRBV12-3/TRBV12-4,TRBJ1-2,CASSIRRSWGYTF,TGTGCCAGCAGTATCCGAAGGTCGTGGGGCTACACCTTC
few,-,TRBV6-2/TRBV6-3,TRBJ2-3,CASSYTLSSGETDTQYF,TGTGCCAGCAGTTACACGCTTTCCTCAGGGGAGACAGATACGCAGTATTTT
many,-,TRBV2,TRBJ2-5,CASSEWVDSQETQYF,TGTGCCAGCAGTGAATGGGTTGACAGCCAAGAGACCCAGTACTTC
few,TRBD1,TRBV7-2,TRBJ2-3,CASSLNRGLGTDTQYF,TGTGCCAGCAGCTTAAACAGGGGGCTGGGCACAGATACGCAGTATTTT
-,-,TRBV30,TRBJ1-3,CAWSNGEGTGSGNTIYF,TGTGCCTGGAGCAACGGGGAGGGGACGGGCTCTGGAAACACCATATATTTT
many,-,TRBV3-1,TRBJ2-5,CASSQAGRAETQYF,TGTGCCAGCAGCCAAGCAGGAAGGGCGGAGACCCAGTACTTC
many,TRBD1,TRBV28,TRBJ2-3,CASSTRTGSGTDTQYF,TGTGCCAGCAGTACACGGACAGGTTCCGGCACAGATACGCAGTATTTT
-,-,TRBV20-1,TRBJ2-3,CSARVEDATDTQYF,TGCAGTGCTAGGGTGGAGGACGCAACAGATACGCAGTATTTT
many,-,TRBV30,TRBJ2-7,CAWSFGSGQYEQYF,TGTGCCTGGAGTTTCGGTAGCGGCCAATACGAGCAGTACTTC
-,TRBD2,TRBV2,TRBJ2-2,CASSGRLAVGELFF,TGTGCCAGCAGTGGGAGACTAGCGGTCGGGGAGCTGTTTTTT
many,-,TRBV5-1,TRBJ2-3,CASSPGRDTQYF,TGCGCCAGCAGCCCGGGGCGGGATACGCAGTATTTT
-,-,TRBV7-2,TRBJ2-1,CASSNLPRGWQFF,TGTGCCAGCAGCAATCTCCCCAGGGGTTGGCAGTTCTTC
-,TRBD2,TRBV18,TRBJ2-7,CASSPSGLAGGEQYF,TGTGCCAGCTCACCGTCGGGACTAGCGGGAGGCGAGCAGTACTTC
-,-,TRBV6-2/TRBV6-3,TRBJ1-1,CASSYGRDTEAFF,TGTGCCAGCAGTTACGGGCGGGACACTGAAGCTTTCTTT
many,-,TRBV2,TRBJ2-1,CASSDSGGGPYNEQFF,TGTGCCAGCAGTGATTCCGGAGGAGGACCCTACAATGAGCAGTTCTTC
-,-,TRBV7-3,TRBJ2-3,CASSFGGAQDTQYF,TGTGCCAGCAGCTTTGGGGGGGCTCAAGATACGCAGTATTTT
-,-,TRBV7-2,TRBJ2-7,CASSLGGLQDEQYF,TGTGCCAGCAGCTTAGGAGGACTCCAAGACGAGCAGTACTTC
many,-,TRBV5-1,TRBJ1-1,CASSLDPGSNTEAFF,TGCGCCAGCAGCTTGGACCCGGGAAGTAACACTGAAGCTTTCTTT
few,-,TRBV30,TRBJ1-6,CASRVSYNSPLHF,TGTGCCTCCAGGGTTTCCTATAATTCACCCCTCCACTTT
-,-,TRBV20-1,TRBJ1-1,CSASGVMNTEAFF,TGCAGTGCTTCGGGCGTAATGAACACTGAAGCTTTCTTT
-,-,TRBV27,TRBJ1-1,CASSTVRGMGTEAFF,TGTGCCAGCAGTACCGTTCGGGGGATGGGAACTGAAGCTTTCTTT
many,-,TRBV3-1,TRBJ2-2,CASSPGFNTGELFF,TGTGCCAGCAGCCCGGGATTCAACACCGGGGAGCTGTTTTTT
many,TRBD2,TRBV20-1,TRBJ2-1,CSATSGSNDNEQFF,TGCAGTGCTACTAGCGGGAGTAATGACAATGAGCAGTTCTTC
few,TRBD1,TRBV2,TRBJ2-1,CASRRDRGTYNEQFF,TGTGCCAGCAGACGGGACAGGGGGACTTACAATGAGCAGTTCTTC